This T cell receptor beta chain derives from a study of graft-versus-host responses after intestinal transplantation. About the research overall: Isolated intestinal, liver-intestinal, or multivisceral transplants were what recipients had. Following induction with anti-thymocyte globulin, all recipients were given tacrolimus and steroids for around three years. The study's findings and limits: Subjects displaying graft-donor T cell macrochimerism possessed elevated graft-versus-host to host-versus-graft clonal ratios inside allografts. Recipient marrow held GvH clones, some first seen in ileum or blood.

Libraries were prepared by immunoSEQ multiplex PCR; TCRdb keeps only in-frame clonotypes and omits some of them. Here the sample spans about 120,000 clones, 90% to 95% being singletons. Trimming took off 0 bases at V and 4 bases at J, with 13 bases between the two ends. Germline V lookup: CDR1 MNHEY, CDR2 SVGAGI. The CDR3 has 16 residues. On this clone: Its antigen is currently unknown.

This receptor was obtained from a human donor who received an intestinal transplant. The sample in question was unstimulated CD4+ T cells sorted from spleen or lymph node cells, obtained before intestinal transplant. This sequence joins TRBV6-5 and TRBJ2-1; TRBD2 is a possible D gene (6 bases). As DNA, the CDR3 is TGTGCCAGCAGTTACTCGATACCTAGCGCGTACAATGAGCAGTTCTTC. Encoded protein: CASSYSIPSAYNEQFF.